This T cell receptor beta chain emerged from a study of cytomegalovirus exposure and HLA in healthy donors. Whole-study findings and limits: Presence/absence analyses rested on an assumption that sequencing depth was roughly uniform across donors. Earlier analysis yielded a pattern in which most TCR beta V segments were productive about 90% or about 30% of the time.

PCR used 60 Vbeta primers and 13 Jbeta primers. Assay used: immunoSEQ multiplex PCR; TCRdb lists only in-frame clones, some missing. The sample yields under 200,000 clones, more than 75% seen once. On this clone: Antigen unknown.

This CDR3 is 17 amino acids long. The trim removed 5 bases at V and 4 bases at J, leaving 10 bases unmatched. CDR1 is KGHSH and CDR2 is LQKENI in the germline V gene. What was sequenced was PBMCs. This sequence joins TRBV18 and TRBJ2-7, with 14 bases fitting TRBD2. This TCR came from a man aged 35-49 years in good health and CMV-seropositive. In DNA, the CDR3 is TGTGCCAGCTCAACGGTCCGCGGGACTAGCGGGAGTTACGAGCAGTACTTC. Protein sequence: CASSTVRGTSGSYEQYF. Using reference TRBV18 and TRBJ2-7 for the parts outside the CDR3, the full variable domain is NAGVMQNPRHLVRRRGQEARLRCSPMKGHSHVYWYRQLPEEGLKFMVYLQKENIIDESGMPKERFSAEFPKEGPSILRIQQVVRGDSAAYFCASSTVRGTSGSYEQYFGPGTRLTVT.